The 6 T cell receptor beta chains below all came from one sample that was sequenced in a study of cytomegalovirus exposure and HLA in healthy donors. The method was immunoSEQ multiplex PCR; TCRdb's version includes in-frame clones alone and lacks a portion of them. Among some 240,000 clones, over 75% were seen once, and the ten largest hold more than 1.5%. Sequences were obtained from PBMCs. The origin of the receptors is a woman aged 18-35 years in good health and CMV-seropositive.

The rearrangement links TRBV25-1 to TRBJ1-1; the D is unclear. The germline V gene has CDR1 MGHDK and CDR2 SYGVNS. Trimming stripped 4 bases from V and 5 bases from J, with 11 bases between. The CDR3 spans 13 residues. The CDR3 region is CASSGVGGTEAFF. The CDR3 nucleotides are TGTGCCAGCAGTGGGGTCGGCGGGACTGAAGCTTTCTTT.

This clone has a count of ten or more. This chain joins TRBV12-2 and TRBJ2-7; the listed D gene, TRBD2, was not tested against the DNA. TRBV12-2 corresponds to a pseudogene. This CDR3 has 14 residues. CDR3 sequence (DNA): TGTGCAAGTCGCTTAGTGGTCCTCGGGTCCGAGCAGTACTTC. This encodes CASRLVVLGSEQYF.

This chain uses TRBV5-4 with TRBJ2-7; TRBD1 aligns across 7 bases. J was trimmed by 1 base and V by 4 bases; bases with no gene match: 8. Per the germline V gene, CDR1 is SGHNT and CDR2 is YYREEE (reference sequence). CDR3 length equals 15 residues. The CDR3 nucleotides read TGTGCCAGCAGCCTAGCCGGGACAGTGTCCTACGAGCAGTACTTC. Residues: CASSLAGTVSYEQYF.

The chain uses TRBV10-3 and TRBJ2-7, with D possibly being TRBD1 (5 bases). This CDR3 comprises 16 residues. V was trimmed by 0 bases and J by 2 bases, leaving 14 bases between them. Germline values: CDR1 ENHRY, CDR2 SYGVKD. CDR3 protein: CAISESVGRAAYEQYF. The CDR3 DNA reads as TGTGCCATCAGTGAGTCGGTCGGCAGGGCGGCCTACGAGCAGTACTTC.

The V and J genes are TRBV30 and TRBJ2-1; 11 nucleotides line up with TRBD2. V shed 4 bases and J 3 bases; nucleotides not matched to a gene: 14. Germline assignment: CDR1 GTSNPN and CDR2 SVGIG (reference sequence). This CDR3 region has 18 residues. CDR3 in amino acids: CAWTRHFTSGRNYNEQFF. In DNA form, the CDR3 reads TGTGCCTGGACTCGCCATTTTACTAGCGGGAGAAACTACAATGAGCAGTTCTTC.

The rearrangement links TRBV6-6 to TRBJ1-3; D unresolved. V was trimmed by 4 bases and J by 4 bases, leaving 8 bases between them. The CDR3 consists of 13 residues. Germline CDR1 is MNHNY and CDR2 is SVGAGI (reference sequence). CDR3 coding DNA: TGTGCCAGCAGTTCGGTAACGGGAAACACCATATATTTT. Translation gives CASSSVTGNTIYF.